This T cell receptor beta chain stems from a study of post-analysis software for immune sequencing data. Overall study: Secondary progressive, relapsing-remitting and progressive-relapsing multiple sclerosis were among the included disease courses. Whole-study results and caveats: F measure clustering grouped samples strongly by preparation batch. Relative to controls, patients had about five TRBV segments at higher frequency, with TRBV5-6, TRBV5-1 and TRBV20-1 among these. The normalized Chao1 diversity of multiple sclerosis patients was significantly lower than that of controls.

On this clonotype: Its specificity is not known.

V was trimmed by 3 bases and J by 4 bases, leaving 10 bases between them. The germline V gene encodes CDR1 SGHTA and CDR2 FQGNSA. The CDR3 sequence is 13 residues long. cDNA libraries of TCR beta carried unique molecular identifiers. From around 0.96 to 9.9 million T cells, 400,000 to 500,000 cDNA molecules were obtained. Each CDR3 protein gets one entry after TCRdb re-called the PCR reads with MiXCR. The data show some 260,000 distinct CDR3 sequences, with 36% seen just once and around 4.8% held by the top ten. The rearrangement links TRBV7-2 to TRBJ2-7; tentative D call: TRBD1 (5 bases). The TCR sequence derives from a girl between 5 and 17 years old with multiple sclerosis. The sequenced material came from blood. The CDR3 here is CASSFPGRYEQYF. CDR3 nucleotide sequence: TGTGCCAGCAGCTTTCCAGGGCGTTACGAGCAGTACTTC.